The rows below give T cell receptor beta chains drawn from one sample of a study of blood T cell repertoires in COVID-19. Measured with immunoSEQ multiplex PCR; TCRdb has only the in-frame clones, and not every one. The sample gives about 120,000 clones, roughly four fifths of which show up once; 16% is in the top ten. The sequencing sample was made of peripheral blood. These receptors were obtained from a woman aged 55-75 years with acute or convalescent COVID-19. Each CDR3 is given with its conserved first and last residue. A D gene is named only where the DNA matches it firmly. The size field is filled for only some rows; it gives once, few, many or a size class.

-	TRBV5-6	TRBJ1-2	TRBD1	TGTGCCAGCAGCTGGGGACAGGGGGATGGCTACACCTTC	CASSWGQGDGYTF
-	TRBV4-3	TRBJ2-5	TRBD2	TGCGCCAGCAGCCACGGACTAGGAGAGGTGACCCAGTACTTC	CASSHGLGEVTQYF
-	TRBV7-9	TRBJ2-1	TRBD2	TGTGCCAGCAGCTTAGCGCTTTTACAGACTAGCGGGGTGTTCAGGGAGCAGTTCTTC	CASSLALLQTSGVFREQFF
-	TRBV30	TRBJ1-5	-	TGTGCCTGGAGTGTAATTTTGGGGGGGGGTCAGCCCCAGCATTTT	CAWSVILGGGQPQHF
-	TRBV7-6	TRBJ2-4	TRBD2	TGTGCCAGCAGCTTAGCCAGCGGGGCGGGGCCCAAAAACATTCAGTACTTC	CASSLASGAGPKNIQYF
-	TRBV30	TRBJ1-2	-	TGTGCGCACCGCTTGGATATTTGGGGGGGGATTCTACTTGAGTATGGCTACACCTTC	CAHRLDIWGGILLEYGYTF
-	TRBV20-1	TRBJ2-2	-	TGCAGTGCTAGTACAGGGTGGGTCACCGGGGAGCTGTTTTTT	CSASTGWVTGELFF
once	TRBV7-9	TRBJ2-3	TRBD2	TGTGCCAGCAGCTTACCCCTAGCGGCAGATACGCAGTATTTT	CASSLPLAADTQYF
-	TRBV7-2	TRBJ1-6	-	TGTGCCAGCAGCCTACAGGAGTTCGGATATTCACCCCTCCACTTT	CASSLQEFGYSPLHF
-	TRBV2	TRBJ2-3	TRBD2	TGTGCCAGCAGTGGTATTAGCGGGGGGGGAGATACGCAGTATTTT	CASSGISGGGDTQYF
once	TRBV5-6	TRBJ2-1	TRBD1	TGTGCCAGCAGCTTGCCCGGACAGGGTCGCTACAATGAGCAGTTCTTC	CASSLPGQGRYNEQFF
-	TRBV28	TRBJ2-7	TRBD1	TGTGCCAGCAGTTTAGGGCTAGGGGCAGGGGGCGGCGAGCAGTACTTC	CASSLGLGAGGGEQYF
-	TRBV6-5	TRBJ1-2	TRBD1	TGTGCCAGCAGTTACGGGGGACAGGGCTATGGCTACACCTTC	CASSYGGQGYGYTF
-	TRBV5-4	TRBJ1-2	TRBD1	TGTGCCAGCAGCATCCGACAGGGTAGCTATGGCTACACCTTC	CASSIRQGSYGYTF
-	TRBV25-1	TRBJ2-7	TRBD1	TGTGCCAGCAGTGCCCGCCGGGACAGCTACGAGCAGTACTTC	CASSARRDSYEQYF
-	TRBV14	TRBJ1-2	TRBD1	TGTGCCAGCAGCCCCGGGACAGGGGATGGCTACACCTTC	CASSPGTGDGYTF
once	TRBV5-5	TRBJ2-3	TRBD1	TGTGCCAGCGCCAAGACAGGGGATAGCACAGATACGCAGTATTTT	CASAKTGDSTDTQYF
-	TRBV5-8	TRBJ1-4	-	TGTGCCAGCAGCCCTCGTCTAGGTGCAACTAATGAAAAACTGTTTTTT	CASSPRLGATNEKLFF
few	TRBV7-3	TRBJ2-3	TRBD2	TGTGCCAGCAGCGCCCGGGGACTAGCGGGGTTTGGCACAGATACGCAGTATTTT	CASSARGLAGFGTDTQYF
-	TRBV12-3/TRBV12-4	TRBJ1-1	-	TGTGCCAGCAACCGAGCTAGGTTGTCGGCTTTCTTT	CASNRARLSAFF
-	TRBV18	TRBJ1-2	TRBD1	TGTGCCAGCTCACCAAACCGAAACCGACAGGGGAGAGCTAACTATGGCTACACCTTC	CASSPNRNRQGRANYGYTF
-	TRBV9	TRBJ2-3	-	TGTGCCAGCACCCTAGGGTCAGGGGCCGATACGCAGTATTTT	CASTLGSGADTQYF
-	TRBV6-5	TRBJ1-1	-	TGTGCCAGCTCGGCGGCAAACATGAACACTGAAGCTTTCTTT	CASSAANMNTEAFF
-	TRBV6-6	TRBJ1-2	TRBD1	TGTGCCAGCAGCCTCGACAGGGCGGGGAATGGCTACACCTTC	CASSLDRAGNGYTF
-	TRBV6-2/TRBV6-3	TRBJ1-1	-	TGTGCCAGCAGTGCGGGGGGGCCGTTCACTGAAGCTTTCTTT	CASSAGGPFTEAFF
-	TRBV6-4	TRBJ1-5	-	TGCCAAATCAAGACCATGGATGGGGGGGAACCGCCCCAGCATTTT	CQIKTMDGGEPPQHF
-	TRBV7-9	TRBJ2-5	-	TGTGCCAGCGGGTACGCGGCCTTCGAAGAGACCCAGTACTTC	CASGYAAFEETQYF
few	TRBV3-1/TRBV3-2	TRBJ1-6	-	TGTGCCAGCAGCCCGGGGGGGCTCGAAGATTCACCCCTCCACTTT	CASSPGGLEDSPLHF
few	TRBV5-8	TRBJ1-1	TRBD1	TGTGCCAGCAGCTGGGGACAGGACACTGAAGCTTTCTTT	CASSWGQDTEAFF
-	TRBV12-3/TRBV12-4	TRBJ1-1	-	TGTGCCAGCAGTTTTACTGGGAGAGCTTTCTTT	CASSFTGRAFF